This is a list of T cell receptor beta chains from one sample in a study of blood T cell repertoires in COVID-19. Libraries were prepared by immunoSEQ multiplex PCR; TCRdb keeps only in-frame clonotypes and omits some of them. The sample contains hundreds of thousands of clones, 75% to 90% of which appear only once. Source material: PBMCs or T cells enriched from blood (not recorded which). The receptors were gathered from a woman aged 40 to 50 who had recovered from COVID-19. The CDR3 runs from the conserved cysteine through the conserved F or W. Fields, in order: clone size, D gene, V gene, J gene, CDR3 DNA, CDR3 protein. The D gene is left open where the match is weak. Size is omitted from some rows. Given values are once, few, many or a class for expanded clones.

clone_size: .
d_call: .
v_call: TRBV10-3
j_call: TRBJ2-5
cdr3_nt: TGTGCCATCAGTGAATTCTTCGTGCAAGAGACCCAGTACTTC
cdr3_aa: CAISEFFVQETQYF

clone_size: few
d_call: TRBD1
v_call: TRBV6-2/TRBV6-3
j_call: TRBJ1-5
cdr3_nt: TGTGCCAGCAGTAGTGGACAGGGGGCAAACAATCAGCCCCAGCATTTT
cdr3_aa: CASSSGQGANNQPQHF

clone_size: .
d_call: TRBD2
v_call: TRBV7-7
j_call: TRBJ2-1
cdr3_nt: TGTGCTAGCAGCCCGGGGGGGGATGAGCAGTTCTTC
cdr3_aa: CASSPGGDEQFF

clone_size: once
d_call: .
v_call: TRBV14
j_call: TRBJ1-2
cdr3_nt: TGTGCCAGCACCCCAGGGCTCGCCTATGGCTACACCTTC
cdr3_aa: CASTPGLAYGYTF

clone_size: .
d_call: .
v_call: TRBV23-1
j_call: TRBJ2-2
cdr3_nt: TGCGCCAGCAGTCACCAGGACACGGATTGGAACACCGGGGAGCTGTTTTTT
cdr3_aa: CASSHQDTDWNTGELFF

clone_size: .
d_call: .
v_call: TRBV4-1
j_call: TRBJ1-1
cdr3_nt: TGCGCCAGCAGCCAGATCACGCAGGGTACTGAAGCTTTCTTT
cdr3_aa: CASSQITQGTEAFF

clone_size: .
d_call: TRBD1
v_call: TRBV7-2
j_call: TRBJ2-7
cdr3_nt: TGTGCCAGCAGCCTTCGGACAGGGGGCCCCCTCTACGAGCAGTACTTC
cdr3_aa: CASSLRTGGPLYEQYF

clone_size: .
d_call: TRBD2
v_call: TRBV11-2
j_call: TRBJ2-7
cdr3_nt: TGTGCCAGCAGCTCGTTAGAGCGGGGTGGCTCCTACGAGCAGTACTTC
cdr3_aa: CASSSLERGGSYEQYF

clone_size: .
d_call: .
v_call: TRBV5-1
j_call: TRBJ2-7
cdr3_nt: TGCGCCAGCACCCTCGCAGGGACTCGCGAGCAGTACTTC
cdr3_aa: CASTLAGTREQYF

clone_size: once
d_call: .
v_call: TRBV30
j_call: TRBJ2-1
cdr3_nt: TGTGCCTGGAGCCAGACCGGGAATGAGCAGTTCTTC
cdr3_aa: CAWSQTGNEQFF

clone_size: .
d_call: .
v_call: TRBV7-9
j_call: TRBJ1-6
cdr3_nt: TGTGCCAGCAGCTCCCCGACAGTGAGCTATAATTCACCCCTCCACTTT
cdr3_aa: CASSSPTVSYNSPLHF

clone_size: .
d_call: TRBD1
v_call: TRBV27
j_call: TRBJ1-1
cdr3_nt: TGTGCCAGCAGTCCCCATGCAGGGGGCATTGAAGCTTTCTTT
cdr3_aa: CASSPHAGGIEAFF

clone_size: .
d_call: .
v_call: TRBV16
j_call: TRBJ1-1
cdr3_nt: TGTGCCAGCAGCCAATCCACAGTCCTCACTGAAGCTTTCTTT
cdr3_aa: CASSQSTVLTEAFF

clone_size: .
d_call: .
v_call: TRBV29-1
j_call: TRBJ1-2
cdr3_nt: TGCAGCGTTGAAAACAGACCTAACTATGGCTACACCTTC
cdr3_aa: CSVENRPNYGYTF

clone_size: .
d_call: TRBD1
v_call: TRBV6-5
j_call: TRBJ2-1
cdr3_nt: TGTGCCAGCAGTACCTATGGGACAGTTAATGAGCAGTTCTTC
cdr3_aa: CASSTYGTVNEQFF

clone_size: .
d_call: TRBD1
v_call: TRBV27
j_call: TRBJ2-7
cdr3_nt: TGTGCCAGCAGTTTAACGACAGGGCCGCAATACGAGCAGTACTTC
cdr3_aa: CASSLTTGPQYEQYF

clone_size: .
d_call: TRBD2
v_call: TRBV19
j_call: TRBJ2-1
cdr3_nt: TGTGCCAGTAGTATCCCTAGCGGGAGTGTGGATGAGCAGTTCTTC
cdr3_aa: CASSIPSGSVDEQFF

clone_size: .
d_call: .
v_call: TRBV27
j_call: TRBJ2-7
cdr3_nt: TGTGCCAGCAGTTTAGCAGGGGATCGTTACGAGCAGTACTTC
cdr3_aa: CASSLAGDRYEQYF

clone_size: .
d_call: TRBD1
v_call: TRBV28
j_call: TRBJ1-4
cdr3_nt: TGTGCCAGCAGACAGGGGGCGAGCGAAAAACTGTTTTTT
cdr3_aa: CASRQGASEKLFF

clone_size: .
d_call: .
v_call: TRBV30
j_call: TRBJ2-2
cdr3_nt: TGTGCCTGGAGTGTAGGTTCCGGGACCGGGGAGCTGTTTTTT
cdr3_aa: CAWSVGSGTGELFF

clone_size: .
d_call: TRBD1
v_call: TRBV28
j_call: TRBJ2-7
cdr3_nt: TGTGCCAGCAGTTTGGTAGGACAGGGCTACGAGCAGTACTTC
cdr3_aa: CASSLVGQGYEQYF

clone_size: .
d_call: TRBD1
v_call: TRBV5-6
j_call: TRBJ2-5
cdr3_nt: TGTGCCAGCAGCTTGGATTGGGACAGGGATATAGAGACCCAGTACTTC
cdr3_aa: CASSLDWDRDIETQYF

clone_size: .
d_call: .
v_call: TRBV19
j_call: TRBJ1-5
cdr3_nt: TGTGCCAGTAGTATAGACGGGGGGTCCCATGCTATCCTCAGCAATCAGCCCCAGCATTTT
cdr3_aa: CASSIDGGSHAILSNQPQHF

clone_size: .
d_call: .
v_call: TRBV30
j_call: TRBJ1-2
cdr3_nt: TGTGCCTGGGAGACAGGACCGCTAGGGAATGGCTACACCTTC
cdr3_aa: CAWETGPLGNGYTF

clone_size: .
d_call: .
v_call: TRBV19
j_call: TRBJ2-5
cdr3_nt: TGTGCCAGTAGTATCTCCGCTGGGACATCACAAGAGACCCAGTACTTC
cdr3_aa: CASSISAGTSQETQYF

clone_size: .
d_call: TRBD1
v_call: TRBV6-5
j_call: TRBJ2-7
cdr3_nt: TGTGCCAGCAGGGTCCGGGACAGCCCCTACGAGCAGTACTTC
cdr3_aa: CASRVRDSPYEQYF

clone_size: .
d_call: .
v_call: TRBV6-5
j_call: TRBJ1-1
cdr3_nt: TGTGCCAGCAGGAGGGACACTGAAGCTTTCTTT
cdr3_aa: CASRRDTEAFF

clone_size: .
d_call: TRBD1
v_call: TRBV10-3
j_call: TRBJ1-2
cdr3_nt: TGTGCCATCAGTCAAAACAGGGGGCGCGACTATGGCTACACCTTC
cdr3_aa: CAISQNRGRDYGYTF

clone_size: .
d_call: .
v_call: TRBV3-1/TRBV3-2
j_call: TRBJ1-1
cdr3_nt: TGTGCCAGCAGCCAGGATTCTGGACTGACACGAAAAGCTTTCTTT
cdr3_aa: CASSQDSGLTRKAFF

clone_size: .
d_call: TRBD2
v_call: TRBV7-9
j_call: TRBJ2-1
cdr3_nt: TGTGCCAGCACCCAGGCACTAGCGGATGGTGAGCAGTTCTTC
cdr3_aa: CASTQALADGEQFF

clone_size: .
d_call: TRBD2
v_call: TRBV5-1
j_call: TRBJ2-2
cdr3_nt: TGCGCCAGCAGCATTAGCGGGAGCCGAGACGGGGAGCTGTTTTTT
cdr3_aa: CASSISGSRDGELFF

clone_size: .
d_call: .
v_call: TRBV13
j_call: TRBJ1-1
cdr3_nt: TGTGCCAGCAGTACAGGTCACACTGAAGCTTTCTTT
cdr3_aa: CASSTGHTEAFF

clone_size: .
d_call: TRBD1
v_call: TRBV7-2
j_call: TRBJ1-5
cdr3_nt: TGTGCCAGCAGCTTTGACAGGGGTGGGCAGCCCCAGCATTTT
cdr3_aa: CASSFDRGGQPQHF

clone_size: .
d_call: TRBD1
v_call: TRBV19
j_call: TRBJ2-2
cdr3_nt: TGTGCCAGTAGTTTGCAGGGGGCAACCGCCGGGGAGCTGTTTTTT
cdr3_aa: CASSLQGATAGELFF

clone_size: .
d_call: .
v_call: TRBV30
j_call: TRBJ2-7
cdr3_nt: TGTGCCTGTAGCGGTTCCTCCTACGAGCAGTACTTC
cdr3_aa: CACSGSSYEQYF

clone_size: .
d_call: TRBD1
v_call: TRBV30
j_call: TRBJ1-2
cdr3_nt: TGTGCCTGGAGTACCGGGACAGGCTATGGCTACACCTTC
cdr3_aa: CAWSTGTGYGYTF

clone_size: .
d_call: TRBD1
v_call: TRBV19
j_call: TRBJ1-5
cdr3_nt: TGTGCCAGTAGTATAGCAGGGGGCCGACAGCCCCAGCATTTT
cdr3_aa: CASSIAGGRQPQHF

clone_size: .
d_call: .
v_call: TRBV4-3
j_call: TRBJ1-6
cdr3_nt: TGCGCCAGCAGCCAAGATCGCGGGGGGCCGGATTCACCCCTCCACTTT
cdr3_aa: CASSQDRGGPDSPLHF

clone_size: .
d_call: .
v_call: TRBV3-1/TRBV3-2
j_call: TRBJ1-6
cdr3_nt: TGTGCCAGCAGCCAACAGGACAGAAATTCACCCCTCCACTTT
cdr3_aa: CASSQQDRNSPLHF

clone_size: .
d_call: .
v_call: TRBV24-1
j_call: TRBJ1-1
cdr3_nt: TGTGCCACCAGTGACCCCTTTACAGGGAGAGCTTTCTTT
cdr3_aa: CATSDPFTGRAFF

clone_size: once
d_call: TRBD2
v_call: TRBV5-6
j_call: TRBJ2-2
cdr3_nt: TGTGCCAGCAGCTTGGGACTAGCGGGAAAAACCGGGGAGCTGTTTTTT
cdr3_aa: CASSLGLAGKTGELFF

clone_size: .
d_call: .
v_call: TRBV7-2
j_call: TRBJ1-3
cdr3_nt: TGTGCCAGCAGCCCCACAGGAACCTCCTCTGGAAACACCATATATTTT
cdr3_aa: CASSPTGTSSGNTIYF

clone_size: .
d_call: TRBD1
v_call: TRBV9
j_call: TRBJ2-7
cdr3_nt: TGTGCCAGCAGCCCACAAACAGGGGCGGGCTACGAGCAGTACTTC
cdr3_aa: CASSPQTGAGYEQYF

clone_size: .
d_call: TRBD2
v_call: TRBV9
j_call: TRBJ2-1
cdr3_nt: TGTGCCAGCAGCGGGGGGGGTTTCGGGGATGAGCAGTTCTTC
cdr3_aa: CASSGGGFGDEQFF

clone_size: .
d_call: TRBD1
v_call: TRBV9
j_call: TRBJ2-2
cdr3_nt: TGTGCCAGCAGCCCTACAGGGGCCGCCACCGGGGAGCTGTTTTTT
cdr3_aa: CASSPTGAATGELFF

clone_size: .
d_call: .
v_call: TRBV6-5
j_call: TRBJ2-1
cdr3_nt: TGTGCCAGCGGCCTACGAGGACTTCTCAATGAGCAGTTCTTC
cdr3_aa: CASGLRGLLNEQFF

clone_size: .
d_call: TRBD2
v_call: TRBV6-5
j_call: TRBJ2-4
cdr3_nt: TGTGCCAGCAGTTATACGGCGGGAGGGCATGCAAACATTCAGTACTTC
cdr3_aa: CASSYTAGGHANIQYF

clone_size: .
d_call: TRBD2
v_call: TRBV4-3
j_call: TRBJ2-1
cdr3_nt: TGCGCCAGCAGCCAAGATATAGCGGGGGGTCGTGCGGAGCAGTTCTTC
cdr3_aa: CASSQDIAGGRAEQFF

clone_size: .
d_call: TRBD2
v_call: TRBV7-2
j_call: TRBJ2-1
cdr3_nt: TGTGCCAGCAGCTTCCCCGGGACTAGCCGCGAGCAGTTCTTC
cdr3_aa: CASSFPGTSREQFF

clone_size: .
d_call: .
v_call: TRBV9
j_call: TRBJ2-3
cdr3_nt: TGTGCCAGCAGCGCCACCGGGACAACCTTCACAGATACGCAGTATTTT
cdr3_aa: CASSATGTTFTDTQYF

clone_size: .
d_call: TRBD1
v_call: TRBV28
j_call: TRBJ1-6
cdr3_nt: TGTGCCAGCAGTTTGGGGACAGCTAATTCACCCCTCCACTTT
cdr3_aa: CASSLGTANSPLHF

clone_size: .
d_call: .
v_call: TRBV5-1
j_call: TRBJ2-7
cdr3_nt: TGCGCCAGCAGCCCCGTGGGAGCTTTCTCTTCCGAGCAGTACTTC
cdr3_aa: CASSPVGAFSSEQYF

clone_size: few
d_call: TRBD2
v_call: TRBV27
j_call: TRBJ2-3
cdr3_nt: TGTGCCAGCAGTTTTCTAGCGGGGGGGTTATCAGATACGCAGTATTTT
cdr3_aa: CASSFLAGGLSDTQYF

clone_size: .
d_call: .
v_call: TRBV6-6
j_call: TRBJ1-6
cdr3_nt: TGTGCCAGCAGTCCCCTCCCGGACAGTAATTCACCCCTCCACTTT
cdr3_aa: CASSPLPDSNSPLHF